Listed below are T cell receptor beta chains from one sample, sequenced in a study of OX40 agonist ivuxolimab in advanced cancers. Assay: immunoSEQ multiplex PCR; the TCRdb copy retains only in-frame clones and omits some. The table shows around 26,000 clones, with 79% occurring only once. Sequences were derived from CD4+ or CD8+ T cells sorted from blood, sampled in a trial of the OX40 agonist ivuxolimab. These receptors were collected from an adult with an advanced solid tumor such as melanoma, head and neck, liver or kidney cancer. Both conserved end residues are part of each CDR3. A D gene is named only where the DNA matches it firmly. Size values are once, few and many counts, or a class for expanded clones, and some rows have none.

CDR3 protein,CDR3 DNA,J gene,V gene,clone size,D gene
CATSRVQTNEKLFF,TGTGCCACCAGCAGAGTTCAGACTAATGAAAAACTGTTTTTT,TRBJ1-4,TRBV15,NA,NA
CASSLLQGNNEQFF,TGTGCCAGCAGTTTATTACAGGGTAACAATGAGCAGTTCTTC,TRBJ2-1,TRBV27,NA,NA
CACGAVAGFPEAFF,TGTGCCTGTGGAGCTGTGGCAGGGTTTCCTGAAGCTTTCTTT,TRBJ1-1,TRBV30,once,NA
CASSWGRRLGNTEAFF,TGTGCCAGCAGTTGGGGCAGACGGTTGGGGAACACTGAAGCTTTCTTT,TRBJ1-1,TRBV27,NA,NA
CASSLVPGTGPTDTQYF,TGTGCCAGCAGCTTAGTCCCTGGAACAGGGCCCACAGATACGCAGTATTTT,TRBJ2-3,TRBV7-2,NA,NA
CASSEGWAFF,TGTGCCAGCAGTGAAGGGTGGGCTTTCTTT,TRBJ1-1,TRBV2,NA,NA
CASSYSGFDTEAFF,TGTGCCAGCAGTTACTCTGGGTTTGACACTGAAGCTTTCTTT,TRBJ1-1,TRBV6-6,NA,NA
CASGMGQLNSPLHF,TGTGCCAGCGGAATGGGACAGCTTAATTCACCCCTCCACTTT,TRBJ1-6,TRBV7-2,NA,TRBD1
CASSSPGLAGGPFHNEQFF,TGTGCCAGTAGTTCCCCGGGACTAGCGGGGGGGCCTTTCCACAATGAGCAGTTCTTC,TRBJ2-1,TRBV19,NA,TRBD2
CASSFGTRGETQYF,TGTGCCAGCAGTTTTGGGACTAGAGGAGAGACCCAGTACTTC,TRBJ2-5,TRBV27,few,TRBD2
CAWSWGQSNEKLFF,TGTGCCTGGAGTTGGGGACAGTCTAATGAAAAACTGTTTTTT,TRBJ1-4,TRBV30,NA,TRBD1
CASSFYWSSYNEQFF,TGTGCCAGCAGCTTTTACTGGAGCTCCTACAATGAGCAGTTCTTC,TRBJ2-1,TRBV5-6,NA,NA
CAWSPGSGSIHEQYF,TGTGCCTGGAGCCCAGGGTCAGGTTCGATCCACGAGCAGTACTTC,TRBJ2-7,TRBV30,few,NA
CASSQEKTGPYEQYF,TGCGCCAGCAGCCAAGAAAAAACGGGGCCCTACGAGCAGTACTTC,TRBJ2-7,TRBV4-1,NA,NA
CAIAGQGYTEAFF,TGTGCCATCGCGGGACAGGGGTACACTGAAGCTTTCTTT,TRBJ1-1,TRBV19,NA,TRBD1
CASSRNHGPGQGDEKLFF,TGCGCCAGCAGCCGGAACCATGGACCGGGACAGGGAGATGAAAAACTGTTTTTT,TRBJ1-4,TRBV10-1,NA,TRBD1
CAIRGGLDNEQFF,TGTGCCATCAGGGGGGGCCTTGACAATGAGCAGTTCTTC,TRBJ2-1,TRBV10-3,NA,NA
CASSKDLAGGHVDTQYF,TGCGCCAGCAGCAAGGATCTAGCGGGGGGGCATGTAGATACGCAGTATTTT,TRBJ2-3,TRBV5-1,NA,TRBD2
CASSLARGQDTQYF,TGCGCCAGCAGCTTGGCCAGGGGGCAAGATACGCAGTATTTT,TRBJ2-3,TRBV5-1,NA,TRBD1
CASSPEGVAGELFF,TGTGCCAGCAGCCCAGAGGGGGTAGCCGGGGAGCTGTTTTTT,TRBJ2-2,TRBV7-9,NA,NA
CASSEVGERGYTF,TGTGCCAGCAGTGAAGTGGGGGAGCGGGGCTACACCTTC,TRBJ1-2,TRBV6-1,NA,NA
CASSRSSYNEQFF,TGTGCCAGCAGTAGAAGCTCCTACAATGAGCAGTTCTTC,TRBJ2-1,TRBV2,NA,NA
CASSSPRDSHVF,TGTGCCAGCAGTTCCCCTAGGGACAGCCATGTCTTT,TRBJ1-1,TRBV6-1,NA,TRBD1
CASSSGSSTEAFF,TGTGCCAGCAGCTCCGGGAGTTCCACTGAAGCTTTCTTT,TRBJ1-1,TRBV5-4,NA,NA
CASSPGTGAAYEQYF,TGTGCCAGCTCACCAGGGACAGGGGCGGCCTACGAGCAGTACTTC,TRBJ2-7,TRBV18,NA,TRBD1
CASSSDSNTEAFF,TGTGCCAGCTCCTCGGACAGTAACACTGAAGCTTTCTTT,TRBJ1-1,TRBV13,NA,NA
CASRWQAGDTGELFF,TGTGCCAGCAGATGGCAGGCGGGGGACACCGGGGAGCTGTTTTTT,TRBJ2-2,TRBV7-7,NA,TRBD2
CASGPAYEQYF,TGTGCCTCCGGGCCAGCCTACGAGCAGTACTTC,TRBJ2-7,TRBV10-3,NA,NA
CASSFYPRTGRFGSYEQYF,TGTGCCAGCAGCTTCTACCCTCGGACAGGGCGGTTCGGCTCCTACGAGCAGTACTTC,TRBJ2-7,TRBV7-9,NA,TRBD1
CASSQDRTVSYEQYF,TGTGCCAGCAGCCAAGATCGGACGGTTTCCTACGAGCAGTACTTC,TRBJ2-7,TRBV4-2,NA,NA
CAWSPGQGVGAQHF,TGTGCCTGGAGTCCGGGACAGGGGGTTGGGGCCCAGCATTTT,TRBJ1-5,TRBV30,NA,TRBD1